Sequencing of this T cell receptor beta chain was carried out in a study of blood T cell repertoires in COVID-19. On the study more broadly: Researchers got acute and convalescent COVID-19 samples from the United States, Italy and Spain.

Sequencing used immunoSEQ multiplex PCR; TCRdb keeps in-frame clones, though not all of them. Of approximately 200,000 clones detected, 70% to 90% appear once; the ten largest clones hold 10% to 12%. The CDR3 sequence is 14 residues long. Trimming at V came to 4 bases and at J to 1 base, leaving 4 bases not matched to a gene. CDR1 and CDR2 from the germline V gene are SGHRS and YFSETQ. The rearrangement uses TRBV5-1 and TRBJ2-7; 8 bases align to TRBD1. Material for sequencing was PBMCs or T cells enriched from blood (not recorded which). The receptor was derived from a young man who had recovered from COVID-19. CDR3 DNA sequence: TGCGCCAGCAGCCCGGGACAGGCTTCCTACGAGCAGTACTTC. Protein: CASSPGQASYEQYF.